This T cell receptor beta chain was identified during a study of Ad26.COV2.S vaccination and SARS-CoV-2 variants. Study details: Each vaccinee took Ad26.COV2.S intramuscularly, once or twice 56 days apart.

The data were produced by immunoSEQ multiplex PCR, yet TCRdb's version contains in-frame clones alone and is incomplete. The table has about 500,000 clones, 80% to 90% seen once; the top ten hold under 2%. Treatment noted: roughly 19 received Ad26.COV2.S at low or high dose, single or two shots; 5 received placebo; per-sample allocation not given. Samples were taken on day 63 after the first vaccine or placebo injection. Boston supplied an adult donor aged 18-55 years. Notes on this clone: Its specificity is not known.

General observations from the study: Spike-specific TCR breadth was greater after Ad26.COV2.S than placebo. After vaccination, reports described spike-specific CD8+ and CD4+ T cell responses as showing substantial breadth.

V lost 2 bases and J lost 7, with 11 bases in between. Germline V gene sequence: CDR1 MGHRA, CDR2 YSYEKL. CDR3 length: 13 amino acids. The specimen comprised peripheral blood, sampled in a trial of Ad26.COV2.S vaccine versus placebo. The V gene is TRBV4-1, the J gene TRBJ1-2; D remains ambiguous. The TCR was taken from a person aged 18-65 years who received the Ad26.COV2.S COVID-19 vaccine or a placebo. The CDR3 is CASSQPNSGGYTF. CDR3 nucleotide sequence: TGCGCCAGCAGCCAACCAAACTCAGGTGGCTACACCTTC.